This passage covers 14 T cell receptor beta chains from one sample sequenced in a study of cytomegalovirus exposure and HLA in healthy donors. Amplification used 60 Vbeta primers and 13 Jbeta primers. Data came from immunoSEQ multiplex PCR; TCRdb stores just in-frame clones and leaves some out. Among about 120,000 clones listed, 65% to 90% were seen once. The material sequenced was PBMCs. The source of these receptors is a woman in her forties in good health and CMV-seronegative.

In DNA, the CDR3 is TGTGCCAGCAGTAAACAGGGTTGGAGCAATCAGCCCCAGCATTTT. As protein: CASSKQGWSNQPQHF. The chain joins TRBV6-6 to TRBJ1-5; possibly TRBD1 for D (6 bases). The ends were cut back, 5 bases at V and 1 base at J, with 12 bases in the middle. CDR1 is MNHNY and CDR2 is SVGAGI in the germline V gene (reference sequence). The CDR3 totals 15 residues.

The chain carries TRBV5-1 and TRBJ2-5; 8 bases line up with TRBD1. The CDR3 has 14 amino acids. The germline gives CDR1 SGHRS, CDR2 YFSETQ. V lost 0 bases and J lost 5; bases outside the gene matches: 3. In DNA form, the CDR3 reads TGCGCCAGCAGCTTGGCAGGGGGCGGGGAGACCCAGTACTTC. Amino acid sequence: CASSLAGGGETQYF.

The chain employs TRBV11-2 and TRBJ1-1; D remains unclear. Germline CDR1 reads SGHAT; CDR2 reads FQNNGV. The CDR3 is 13 amino acids. Trimming removed 3 bases at V and 1 base at J, with 6 bases between. CDR3 residues: CASSFWQNTEAFF. DNA of the CDR3: TGTGCCAGCAGCTTTTGGCAGAACACTGAAGCTTTCTTT.

The rearrangement uses TRBV27 and TRBJ2-5, with TRBD2 as a possible D gene (6 bases). The CDR3 has 14 amino acids. CDR1 and CDR2 (germline): MNHEY, SMNVEV (reference sequence). With 5 bases removed from V and 11 bases from J, the gap between germline ends came to 21 bases. The CDR3 nucleotides are TGTGCCAGCAGTATTACCGGGCCGGGGGTTGAGCAGTACTTC. Translating it yields CASSITGPGVEQYF.

CDR3 bases: TGTGCCAGCAGCCCCAGACAAATCGAAGCTTTCTTT. Translated, it gives CASSPRQIEAFF. This rearrangement joins TRBV7-9 to TRBJ1-1; D call uncertain. V was shortened by 5 bases and J by 8 bases, with 12 bases between the two germline ends. There are 12 residues in the CDR3. In germline, CDR1 is SEHNR, CDR2 FQNEAQ (reference sequence).

J is TRBJ1-1 and V is TRBV6-5; 8 nucleotides agree with TRBD1. CDR1 is MNHEY and CDR2 is SVGAGI in the germline V gene. The CDR3 has 14 residues. The V gene end was trimmed by 2 bases and the J gene end by 3 bases; junction bases not matched to a gene: 2. DNA for the CDR3: TGTGCCAGCAGTTACACAGGGGGAGACACTGAAGCTTTCTTT. Amino acid sequence: CASSYTGGDTEAFF.

The chain joins TRBV7-9 to TRBJ1-1; 8 nucleotides align to TRBD1. This CDR3 is 18 amino acids long. V lost 2 bases and J lost 7; bases outside the gene matches: 18. CDR1 and CDR2 from the germline V gene are SEHNR and FQNEAQ (reference sequence). CDR3 in amino acids: CASSLIVIRTGNLSEAFF. The CDR3 DNA reads TGTGCCAGCAGCTTAATCGTGATCAGGACAGGGAACTTGAGTGAAGCTTTCTTT.

The rearrangement joins TRBV4-1 to TRBJ1-2, with D perhaps TRBD1 (5 bases). Germline V gene lookup returns CDR1 MGHRA and CDR2 YSYEKL. V was shortened by 1 base and J by 3 bases, with 9 bases between the two germline ends. There are 14 residues in the CDR3. The DNA of the CDR3 is TGCGCCAGCAGCCAAGCCGGGACTCACTATGGCTACACCTTC. Protein product: CASSQAGTHYGYTF.

The V call is TRBV5-1, the J call TRBJ1-2; no firm D call. The CDR3 spans 14 residues. Germline values: CDR1 SGHRS, CDR2 YFSETQ. Trimming pared 0 bases from V and 2 bases from J, leaving 8 bases between. The CDR3 here is CASSLEAVNYGYTF. The CDR3 DNA follows: TGCGCCAGCAGCTTGGAAGCGGTGAACTATGGCTACACCTTC. The full variable domain, with the rest looked up from reference TRBV5-1 and TRBJ1-2, is KAGVTQTPRYLIKTRGQQVTLSCSPISGHRSVSWYQQTPGQGLQFLFEYFSETQRNKGNFPGRFSGRQFSNSRSEMNVSTLELGDSALYLCASSLEAVNYGYTFGSGTRLTVV.

This chain links TRBV7-3 with TRBJ2-1; D is perhaps TRBD2 (5 bases). The V end was cut by 5 bases, the J end by 4 bases, with 15 bases between. CDR3 length equals 15 residues. Germline lookup yields CDR1 SGHTA and CDR2 FQGTGA. The DNA of the CDR3 is TGTGCCAGCAGCCGATACGAGGGATCATACAATGAGCAGTTCTTC. Residues: CASSRYEGSYNEQFF.

The chain has TRBV6-6 and TRBJ2-5, with D tentatively TRBD2 (5 bases). The germline V and J ends were trimmed by 6 bases and 5 bases, with 16 bases remaining between them. The CDR3 consists of 14 residues. Looked up from germline, CDR1 is MNHNY and CDR2 is SVGAGI (reference sequence). The DNA for the CDR3 is TGTGCCAGCAGCCAAACCGGGAAACTGGAGACCCAGTACTTC. This gives the protein CASSQTGKLETQYF.

This sequence joins TRBV29-1 and TRBJ1-2; possibly TRBD1 for D (5 bases). Germline V lookup: CDR1 SQVTM, CDR2 ANQGSEA. The CDR3 extends over 15 amino acids. V was trimmed by 4 bases and J by 7 bases, leaving 22 bases between them. The DNA for the CDR3 is TGCAGCGTTGGGACCCGGTTAGGACAACCTTCTGGCTACACCTTC. The encoded protein is CSVGTRLGQPSGYTF. The full variable domain, with the rest looked up from reference TRBV29-1 and TRBJ1-2, is SAVISQKPSRDICQRGTSLTIQCQVDSQVTMMFWYRQQPGQSLTLIATANQGSEATYESGFVIDKFPISRPNLTFSTLTVSNMSPEDSSIYLCSVGTRLGQPSGYTFGSGTRLTVV.

The chain is built from TRBV10-2 and TRBJ2-7, with 7 bases fitting TRBD2. There are 18 residues in the CDR3. The germline CDR1 and CDR2 sequences are WSHSY and SAAADI. V shed 4 bases, J shed 6 bases, and the junction held 21 bases outside the gene matches. CDR3 DNA sequence: TGCGCCAGCAGTGGGCAGTCGACAATTTGGATGGGGGGGACCGAGCAGTACTTC. Translated: CASSGQSTIWMGGTEQYF.

This clone was recorded a few times. CDR3 sequence (DNA): TGTGCCAGCAGCTTAGGGACCGGGACAAGGAACACTGAAGCTTTCTTT. Translated: CASSLGTGTRNTEAFF. The chain carries TRBV5-8 and TRBJ1-1; possible D gene TRBD1, 6 bases. CDR3 size: 16 residues. The V gene lost 2 bases and the J gene lost 1 base, with 15 bases spanning the gap. The germline gives CDR1 SGHTS, CDR2 YDEGEE.